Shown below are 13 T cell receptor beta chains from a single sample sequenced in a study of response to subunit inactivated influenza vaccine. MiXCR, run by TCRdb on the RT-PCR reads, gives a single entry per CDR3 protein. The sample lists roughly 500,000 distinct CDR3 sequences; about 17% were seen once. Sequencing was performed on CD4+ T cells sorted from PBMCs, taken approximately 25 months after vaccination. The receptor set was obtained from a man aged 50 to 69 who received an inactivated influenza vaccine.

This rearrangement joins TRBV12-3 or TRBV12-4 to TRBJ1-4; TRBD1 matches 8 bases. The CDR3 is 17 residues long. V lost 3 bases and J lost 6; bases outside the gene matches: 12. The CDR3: CASSFGQGIDRHEKLFF. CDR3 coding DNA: TGTGCCAGCAGTTTCGGACAGGGAATCGACCGGCATGAAAAACTGTTTTTT.

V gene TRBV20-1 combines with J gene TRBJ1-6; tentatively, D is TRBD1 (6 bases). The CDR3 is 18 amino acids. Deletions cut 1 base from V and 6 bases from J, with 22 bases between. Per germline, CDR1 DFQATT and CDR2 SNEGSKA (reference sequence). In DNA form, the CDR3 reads TGCAGTGCTAGAGGCGGACCCAAGGGGGGAGTTATTAATTCACCCCTCCACTTT. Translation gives CSARGGPKGGVINSPLHF.

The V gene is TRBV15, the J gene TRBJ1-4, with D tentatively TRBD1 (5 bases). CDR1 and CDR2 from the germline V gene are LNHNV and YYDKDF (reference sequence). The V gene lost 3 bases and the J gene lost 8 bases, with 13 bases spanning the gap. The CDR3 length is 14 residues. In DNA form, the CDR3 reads TGTGCCACCAGCAGGGGCAGGGTGGGGGAAAAACTGTTTTTT. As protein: CATSRGRVGEKLFF.

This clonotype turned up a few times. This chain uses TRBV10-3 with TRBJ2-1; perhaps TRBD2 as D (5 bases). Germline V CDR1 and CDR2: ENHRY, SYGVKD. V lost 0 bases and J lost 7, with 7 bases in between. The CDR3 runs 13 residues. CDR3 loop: CAISESGENEQFF. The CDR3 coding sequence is TGTGCCATCAGTGAGTCGGGAGAAAATGAGCAGTTCTTC.

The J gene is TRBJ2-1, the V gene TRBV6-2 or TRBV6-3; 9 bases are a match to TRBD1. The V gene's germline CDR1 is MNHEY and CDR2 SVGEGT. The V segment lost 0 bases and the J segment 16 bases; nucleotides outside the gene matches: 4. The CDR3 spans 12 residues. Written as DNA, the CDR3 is TGTGCCAGCAGTTACTCGTGGGACAGGGTCTTCTTC. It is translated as CASSYSWDRVFF.

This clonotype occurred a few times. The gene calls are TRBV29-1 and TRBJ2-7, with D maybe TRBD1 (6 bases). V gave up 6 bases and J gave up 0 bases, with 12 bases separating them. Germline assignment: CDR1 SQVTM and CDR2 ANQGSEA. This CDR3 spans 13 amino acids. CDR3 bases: TGCAGCGTAGGGGGTCGATCCTCCTACGAGCAGTACTTC. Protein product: CSVGGRSSYEQYF.

The CDR3 sequence is CASSLDRGDSDGYTF. Here the CDR3 DNA reads TGCGCCAGCAGCCTCGACAGGGGAGATTCGGATGGCTACACCTTC. The V and J genes are TRBV5-1 and TRBJ1-2, with 8 bases fitting TRBD1. CDR1 is SGHRS, CDR2 YFSETQ, per germline. The J segment lost 6 bases and the V segment lost 4 bases, leaving 11 bases of the junction unmatched. The CDR3 extends over 15 amino acids.

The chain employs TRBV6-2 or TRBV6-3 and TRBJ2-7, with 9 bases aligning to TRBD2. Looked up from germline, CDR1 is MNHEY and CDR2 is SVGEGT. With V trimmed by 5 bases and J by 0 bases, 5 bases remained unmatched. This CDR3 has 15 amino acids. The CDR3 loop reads CASSRLAGISYEQYF. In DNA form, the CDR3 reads TGTGCCAGCAGTAGGCTAGCGGGAATCTCCTACGAGCAGTACTTC.

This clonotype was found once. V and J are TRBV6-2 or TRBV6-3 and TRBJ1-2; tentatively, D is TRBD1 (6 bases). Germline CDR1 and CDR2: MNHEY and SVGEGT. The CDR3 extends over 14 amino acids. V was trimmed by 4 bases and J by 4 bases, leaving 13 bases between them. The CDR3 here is CASSWGTSSYGYTF. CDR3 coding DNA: TGTGCCAGCAGTTGGGGGACATCCTCCTATGGCTACACCTTC.

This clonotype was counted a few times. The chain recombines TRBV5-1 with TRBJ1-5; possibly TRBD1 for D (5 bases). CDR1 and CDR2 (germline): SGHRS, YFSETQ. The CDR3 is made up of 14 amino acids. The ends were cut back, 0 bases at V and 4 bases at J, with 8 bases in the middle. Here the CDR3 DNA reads TGCGCCAGCAGCTTGGAAGGACAAAATCAGCCCCAGCATTTT. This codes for CASSLEGQNQPQHF.

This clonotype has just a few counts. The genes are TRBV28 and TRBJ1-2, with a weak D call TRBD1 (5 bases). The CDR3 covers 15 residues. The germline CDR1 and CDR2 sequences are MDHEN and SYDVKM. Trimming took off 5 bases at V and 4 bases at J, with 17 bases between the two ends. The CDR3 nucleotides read TGTGCCAGCAGTCCCCCCTGGGGGATAGGCTATGGCTACACCTTC. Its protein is CASSPPWGIGYGYTF.

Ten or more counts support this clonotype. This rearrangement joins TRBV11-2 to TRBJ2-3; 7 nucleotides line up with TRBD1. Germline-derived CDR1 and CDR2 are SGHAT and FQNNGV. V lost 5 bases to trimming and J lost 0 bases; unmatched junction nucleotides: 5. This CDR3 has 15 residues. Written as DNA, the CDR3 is TGTGCCAGCAGCCAGACAGGGCATAGCACAGATACGCAGTATTTT. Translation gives CASSQTGHSTDTQYF.

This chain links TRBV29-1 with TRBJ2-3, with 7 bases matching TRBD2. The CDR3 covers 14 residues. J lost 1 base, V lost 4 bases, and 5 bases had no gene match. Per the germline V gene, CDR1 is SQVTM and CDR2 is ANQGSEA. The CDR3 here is CSVVGGVGTDTQYF. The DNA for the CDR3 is TGCAGCGTTGTTGGGGGGGTAGGCACAGATACGCAGTATTTT.